Listed below are T cell receptor beta chains from one sample, sequenced in a study of radiotherapy plus CTLA-4 blockade in lung cancer. Assay used: immunoSEQ multiplex PCR; TCRdb lists only in-frame clones, some missing. The sample shows tens of thousands of clones, 70% to 90% of them seen only once. Sample: peripheral blood, taken from a patient treated with radiotherapy plus ipilimumab. Receptor source: a human donor with non-small cell lung cancer whose response to radiotherapy plus ipilimumab could not be evaluated. Each CDR3 is given with its conserved first and last residue. The D gene is left open where the match is weak. Clone size is given for some rows only: seen once, a few or many times, or a class if the clone is expanded.

TRBV6-5	.	TRBJ2-7	TRBD2	CASRITSGNSYEQYF	TGTGCCAGCAGGATCACTAGCGGCAACTCCTACGAGCAGTACTTC
TRBV5-1	.	TRBJ2-3	TRBD1	CASSLTGGADTQYF	TGCGCCAGCAGCCTGACAGGGGGCGCAGATACGCAGTATTTT
TRBV5-1	.	TRBJ1-1	.	CASSFGRGLNTEAFF	TGCGCCAGCAGCTTCGGGCGGGGGTTGAACACTGAAGCTTTCTTT
TRBV29-1	.	TRBJ2-3	TRBD1	CSARQGPNTDTQYF	TGCAGCGCCCGACAGGGGCCGAACACAGATACGCAGTATTTT
TRBV7-9	.	TRBJ2-5	.	CATKMGLQETQYF	TGTGCCACCAAAATGGGACTCCAAGAGACCCAGTACTTC
TRBV5-8	few	TRBJ2-3	TRBD1	CASSKGTGVFRTDTQYF	TGTGCCAGCAGCAAGGGGACAGGGGTGTTTCGCACAGATACGCAGTATTTT
TRBV7-2	.	TRBJ2-7	TRBD2	CASSVGTMVYEQYF	TGTGCCAGCAGCGTCGGGACTATGGTCTACGAGCAGTACTTC
TRBV10-3	.	TRBJ1-2	TRBD1	CAISALQGADYGYTF	TGTGCCATCAGCGCCCTACAGGGGGCGGACTATGGCTACACCTTC
TRBV9	.	TRBJ2-1	TRBD2	CASSASGLAGGWSYNEQFF	TGTGCCAGCAGCGCCTCGGGACTAGCGGGAGGGTGGTCCTACAATGAGCAGTTCTTC
TRBV6-5	.	TRBJ1-2	TRBD1	CARSGTGLYGYTF	TGTGCCAGGTCCGGGACAGGCCTATATGGCTACACCTTC
TRBV9	.	TRBJ2-7	TRBD2	CASSVGRTSDYEQYF	TGTGCCAGCAGCGTAGGGAGGACTAGCGACTACGAGCAGTACTTC
TRBV23-1	.	TRBJ2-7	TRBD1	CASRTGQGSYEQYF	TGCGCCAGCAGAACGGGACAGGGATCCTACGAGCAGTACTTC
TRBV9	.	TRBJ2-7	TRBD2	CASSDPLTSGSYEQYF	TGTGCCAGCAGCGATCCCCTGACTAGCGGGAGTTACGAGCAGTACTTC
TRBV27	once	TRBJ1-2	.	CASSFGGRNYGYTF	TGTGCCAGCAGTTTCGGGGGGCGCAACTATGGCTACACCTTC
TRBV6-1	.	TRBJ1-6	.	CASESPGTNNSPLHF	TGTGCCAGCGAATCTCCGGGGACTAATAATTCACCCCTCCACTTT
TRBV13	.	TRBJ2-5	.	CASSTRSRRQAQETQYF	TGTGCCAGCAGCACGCGTTCCCGCCGACAGGCCCAAGAGACCCAGTACTTC
TRBV6-1	.	TRBJ2-7	.	CASPGTSYEQYF	TGTGCCAGCCCCGGGACTTCCTACGAGCAGTACTTC
TRBV5-1	.	TRBJ2-7	.	CASSLEGNEQYF	TGCGCCAGCAGCTTGGAGGGGAACGAGCAGTACTTC
TRBV4-3	few	TRBJ2-1	TRBD2	CASSQNSGTEQFF	TGCGCCAGCAGCCAAAATAGCGGGACAGAGCAGTTCTTC
TRBV28	.	TRBJ2-3	.	CASSSHNTDTQYF	TGTGCCAGCAGTTCACATAACACAGATACGCAGTATTTT
TRBV9	.	TRBJ2-5	TRBD2	CASSVGASGNRETQYF	TGTGCCAGCAGCGTAGGGGCTAGCGGGAATAGAGAGACCCAGTACTTC
TRBV28	.	TRBJ1-2	.	CASSLVPPLYGYTF	TGTGCCAGCAGTTTAGTCCCCCCCCTCTATGGCTACACCTTC
TRBV5-1	.	TRBJ2-6	.	CASSPRPSGANVLTF	TGCGCCAGCAGCCCTCGTCCCTCTGGGGCCAACGTCCTGACTTTC
TRBV28	.	TRBJ2-7	.	CASSLLLAGIRRYEQYF	TGTGCCAGCAGTTTACTACTCGCCGGGATACGACGTTACGAGCAGTACTTC